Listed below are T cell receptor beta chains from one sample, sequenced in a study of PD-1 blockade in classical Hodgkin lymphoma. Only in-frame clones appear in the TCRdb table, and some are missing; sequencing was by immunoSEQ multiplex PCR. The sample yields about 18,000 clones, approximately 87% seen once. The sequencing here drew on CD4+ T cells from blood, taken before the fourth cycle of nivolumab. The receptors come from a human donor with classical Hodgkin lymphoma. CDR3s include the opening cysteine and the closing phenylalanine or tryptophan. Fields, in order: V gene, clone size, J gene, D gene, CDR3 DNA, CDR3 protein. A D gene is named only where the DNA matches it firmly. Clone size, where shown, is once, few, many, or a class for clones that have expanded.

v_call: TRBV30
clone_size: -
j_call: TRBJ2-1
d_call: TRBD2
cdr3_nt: TGTGCCTGGAGACTGACAGCGGGAACATACAATGAGCAGTTCTTC
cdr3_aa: CAWRLTAGTYNEQFF

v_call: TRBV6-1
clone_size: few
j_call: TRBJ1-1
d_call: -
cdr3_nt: TGTGCCAGCAGTCCTCGGACAACAAGTGAAGCTTTCTTT
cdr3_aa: CASSPRTTSEAFF

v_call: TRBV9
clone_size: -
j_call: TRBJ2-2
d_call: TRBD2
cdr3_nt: TGTGCCAGCAGCATCTCGGGACTAGCGGCCGGGGAGCTGTTTTTT
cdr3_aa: CASSISGLAAGELFF

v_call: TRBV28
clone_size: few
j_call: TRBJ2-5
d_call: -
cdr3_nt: TGTGCCAGCAGGAGTCTCGACAGGAATCCCTCGGTAGAGACCCAGTACTTC
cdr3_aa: CASRSLDRNPSVETQYF

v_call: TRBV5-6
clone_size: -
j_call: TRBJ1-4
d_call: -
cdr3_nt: TGTGCCAGCAGCTTAACCACTTCCCGGTCGGAAAAACTGTTTTTT
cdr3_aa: CASSLTTSRSEKLFF

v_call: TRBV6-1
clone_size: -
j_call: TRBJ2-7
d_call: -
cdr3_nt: TGTGCCAGCATTTCACTAGGGGGCGAGCAGTACTTC
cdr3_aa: CASISLGGEQYF

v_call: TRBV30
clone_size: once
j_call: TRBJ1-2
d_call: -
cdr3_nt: TGTGCCTGGAGTCCCAGACTAACCTATGGCTACACCTTC
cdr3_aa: CAWSPRLTYGYTF

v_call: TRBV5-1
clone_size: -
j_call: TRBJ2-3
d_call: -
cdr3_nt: TGCGCCAGCAGCTTGGACTCCCACACAGATACGCAGTATTTT
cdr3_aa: CASSLDSHTDTQYF

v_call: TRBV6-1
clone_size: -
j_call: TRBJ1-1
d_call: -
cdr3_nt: TGTGCCAGCAGTGAACTGACAGTGAGGAACACTGAAGCTTTCTTT
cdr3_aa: CASSELTVRNTEAFF

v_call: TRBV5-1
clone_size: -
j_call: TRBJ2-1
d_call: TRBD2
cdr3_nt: TGCGCCAGCAGCTTGGAAACTAGCGGATACAATGAGCAGTTCTTC
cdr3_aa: CASSLETSGYNEQFF